A selection of T cell receptor beta chains follows, all from one sample in a study of patients and donors after allogeneic stem cell transplantation. From the RT-PCR reads, TCRdb called clonotypes with MiXCR, one entry per CDR3 protein. The table has about 90,000 distinct CDR3 sequences, about 48% seen once. The sample consisted of blood, either unsorted or a sorted T cell fraction (not recorded which). The source of these receptors is a human donor who was either an allogeneic HSCT recipient or a stem cell or donor lymphocyte infusion donor (not recorded which). It is not recorded whose cells these are; they may come from a transplant donor. Each CDR3 is given with its conserved first and last residue. The D gene is left open where the match is weak. The size field is filled for only some rows; it gives once, few, many or a size class.

v_call: TRBV9; clone_size: few; j_call: TRBJ1-4; d_call: TRBD1; cdr3_aa: CASSVDGTGGRTNEKLFF; cdr3_nt: TGTGCCAGCAGCGTGGACGGGACAGGGGGACGAACTAATGAAAAACTGTTTTTT
v_call: TRBV6-5; clone_size: .; j_call: TRBJ1-6; d_call: .; cdr3_aa: CASSYRVSGNSPLHF; cdr3_nt: TGTGCCAGCAGTTACCGGGTATCTGGAAATTCACCCCTCCACTTT
v_call: TRBV6-5; clone_size: few; j_call: TRBJ1-3; d_call: .; cdr3_aa: CASSYSIIHSGNTIYF; cdr3_nt: TGTGCCAGCAGTTACTCGATTATCCACTCTGGAAACACCATATATTTT
v_call: TRBV6-5; clone_size: .; j_call: TRBJ1-1; d_call: .; cdr3_aa: CASSYSSAGGGKNTEAFF; cdr3_nt: TGTGCCAGCAGTTACTCATCAGCCGGGGGAGGAAAGAACACTGAAGCTTTCTTT
v_call: TRBV6-5; clone_size: .; j_call: TRBJ1-2; d_call: TRBD1; cdr3_aa: CASRRNRGGYTF; cdr3_nt: TGTGCCAGCAGACGAAACAGGGGCGGCTACACCTTC
v_call: TRBV5-5; clone_size: once; j_call: TRBJ2-4; d_call: TRBD2; cdr3_aa: CASSGGLAESQAKIIQYF; cdr3_nt: TGTGCCAGCAGCGGCGGACTAGCGGAGAGTCAGGCCAAAATCATTCAGTACTTC
v_call: TRBV24-1; clone_size: .; j_call: TRBJ2-1; d_call: .; cdr3_aa: CATSEGSQNEQFF; cdr3_nt: TGTGCCACCAGTGAGGGTAGTCAAAATGAGCAGTTCTTC
v_call: TRBV27; clone_size: .; j_call: TRBJ2-3; d_call: .; cdr3_aa: CASGGWDGVKDTQYF; cdr3_nt: TGTGCCAGCGGCGGTTGGGACGGGGTGAAAGATACGCAGTATTTT
v_call: TRBV12-3/TRBV12-4; clone_size: few; j_call: TRBJ1-4; d_call: .; cdr3_aa: CASSLGSRGTEKLFF; cdr3_nt: TGTGCCAGCAGTTTAGGCTCAAGGGGGACGGAAAAACTGTTTTTT
v_call: TRBV4-3; clone_size: .; j_call: TRBJ1-4; d_call: .; cdr3_aa: CASSQLHRVTNEKLFF; cdr3_nt: TGCGCCAGCAGCCAATTACACAGGGTAACTAATGAAAAACTGTTTTTT
v_call: TRBV24-1; clone_size: .; j_call: TRBJ1-2; d_call: TRBD1; cdr3_aa: CATSDLGQGSGYTF; cdr3_nt: TGTGCCACCAGTGACTTGGGACAGGGAAGTGGCTACACCTTC
v_call: TRBV7-2; clone_size: .; j_call: TRBJ1-1; d_call: TRBD1; cdr3_aa: CASSLGTASFEAFF; cdr3_nt: TGTGCCAGCAGTCTTGGGACAGCCTCCTTTGAAGCTTTCTTT
v_call: TRBV10-3; clone_size: many; j_call: TRBJ1-5; d_call: .; cdr3_aa: CAISEGRGEQPQHF; cdr3_nt: TGTGCCATCAGTGAGGGCAGGGGAGAACAGCCCCAGCATTTT
v_call: TRBV20-1; clone_size: .; j_call: TRBJ2-1; d_call: .; cdr3_aa: CSGWDLNINEQFF; cdr3_nt: TGCAGTGGGTGGGACCTAAATATCAATGAGCAGTTCTTC
v_call: TRBV5-1; clone_size: once; j_call: TRBJ2-1; d_call: TRBD2; cdr3_aa: CASSRPLAGDRQNEQFF; cdr3_nt: TGCGCCAGCAGCCGCCCACTAGCGGGAGATCGTCAGAATGAGCAGTTCTTC
v_call: TRBV27; clone_size: .; j_call: TRBJ2-7; d_call: .; cdr3_aa: CASSFYVGGSYEQYF; cdr3_nt: TGTGCCAGCAGTTTCTACGTGGGAGGTTCCTACGAGCAGTACTTC
v_call: TRBV21-1; clone_size: .; j_call: TRBJ2-1; d_call: .; cdr3_aa: CASSRRVHEQFF; cdr3_nt: TGTGCCAGCAGCCGACGGGTGCATGAGCAGTTCTTC
v_call: TRBV18; clone_size: .; j_call: TRBJ1-5; d_call: .; cdr3_aa: CASSPRAGNQPQHF; cdr3_nt: TGTGCCAGCTCACCACGGGCAGGAAATCAGCCCCAGCATTTT
v_call: TRBV10-3; clone_size: .; j_call: TRBJ1-1; d_call: .; cdr3_aa: CAISGRDGNTEAFF; cdr3_nt: TGTGCCATCAGTGGCCGGGACGGGAACACTGAAGCTTTCTTT
v_call: TRBV7-3; clone_size: .; j_call: TRBJ2-1; d_call: .; cdr3_aa: CASSPGKPSQTYNEQFF; cdr3_nt: TGTGCCAGCAGCCCCGGGAAGCCCTCCCAGACATACAATGAGCAGTTCTTC
v_call: TRBV4-2; clone_size: .; j_call: TRBJ1-5; d_call: .; cdr3_aa: CASSLVTGWVGDNQPQHF; cdr3_nt: TGTGCCAGCAGCCTAGTTACGGGATGGGTTGGGGACAATCAGCCCCAGCATTTT
v_call: TRBV7-2; clone_size: .; j_call: TRBJ1-1; d_call: .; cdr3_aa: CASSFRSGALEAFF; cdr3_nt: TGTGCCAGCAGCTTTAGGTCGGGGGCCCTCGAAGCTTTCTTT
v_call: TRBV2; clone_size: .; j_call: TRBJ2-7; d_call: .; cdr3_aa: CASSERISYEQYF; cdr3_nt: TGTGCCAGCAGTGAGCGTATCTCCTACGAGCAGTACTTC
v_call: TRBV28; clone_size: .; j_call: TRBJ1-4; d_call: .; cdr3_aa: CASSQRDGVGTNEKLFF; cdr3_nt: TGTGCCAGCAGTCAAAGGGACGGTGTAGGAACTAATGAAAAACTGTTTTTT
v_call: TRBV28; clone_size: once; j_call: TRBJ1-3; d_call: TRBD1; cdr3_aa: CASRTRRDRLQSGNTIYF; cdr3_nt: TGTGCCAGCAGGACCCGTAGGGACAGGTTACAGTCTGGAAACACCATATATTTT
v_call: TRBV4-1; clone_size: .; j_call: TRBJ2-1; d_call: .; cdr3_aa: CASSQEREVYNEQFF; cdr3_nt: TGCGCCAGCAGCCAAGAAAGGGAGGTCTACAATGAGCAGTTCTTC
v_call: TRBV4-2; clone_size: .; j_call: TRBJ1-5; d_call: .; cdr3_aa: CASSQGGRSRISQPQHF; cdr3_nt: TGTGCCAGCAGCCAAGGGGGTAGATCCCGGATCAGTCAGCCCCAGCATTTT
v_call: TRBV19; clone_size: .; j_call: TRBJ2-2; d_call: .; cdr3_aa: CASSMSRNTGELFF; cdr3_nt: TGTGCCAGTAGTATGTCTAGAAACACCGGGGAGCTGTTTTTT
v_call: TRBV3-1; clone_size: many; j_call: TRBJ1-1; d_call: .; cdr3_aa: CASSSAKGAFF; cdr3_nt: TGTGCCAGCAGTTCCGCGAAAGGAGCTTTCTTT
v_call: TRBV10-3; clone_size: .; j_call: TRBJ1-1; d_call: .; cdr3_aa: CATHMGGSENTEAFF; cdr3_nt: TGTGCCACCCACATGGGGGGATCGGAAAACACTGAAGCTTTCTTT
v_call: TRBV4-3; clone_size: few; j_call: TRBJ1-2; d_call: .; cdr3_aa: CASSQRRTVRNYGYTF; cdr3_nt: TGCGCCAGCAGCCAGCGAAGGACAGTCAGAAACTATGGCTACACCTTC
v_call: TRBV3-1; clone_size: .; j_call: TRBJ1-1; d_call: .; cdr3_aa: CASSQAGKRAEAFF; cdr3_nt: TGTGCCAGCAGCCAAGCAGGGAAAAGGGCTGAAGCTTTCTTT
v_call: TRBV9; clone_size: .; j_call: TRBJ1-1; d_call: TRBD1; cdr3_aa: CASSAGQSNTEAFF; cdr3_nt: TGTGCCAGCAGCGCGGGACAGTCGAACACTGAAGCTTTCTTT
v_call: TRBV29-1; clone_size: .; j_call: TRBJ2-1; d_call: .; cdr3_aa: CSVDAAERFYNEQFF; cdr3_nt: TGCAGCGTTGATGCGGCGGAACGCTTCTACAATGAGCAGTTCTTC
v_call: TRBV14; clone_size: .; j_call: TRBJ1-1; d_call: .; cdr3_aa: CASSVSMNTEAFF; cdr3_nt: TGTGCCAGCAGCGTATCAATGAACACTGAAGCTTTCTTT
v_call: TRBV15; clone_size: .; j_call: TRBJ2-1; d_call: .; cdr3_aa: CATSIEDWSSYNEQFF; cdr3_nt: TGTGCCACCAGCATTGAGGACTGGAGCTCCTACAATGAGCAGTTCTTC
v_call: TRBV6-5; clone_size: few; j_call: TRBJ1-2; d_call: .; cdr3_aa: CASSYAGNYGYTF; cdr3_nt: TGTGCCAGCAGTTACGCAGGGAACTATGGCTACACCTTC
v_call: TRBV12-3/TRBV12-4; clone_size: .; j_call: TRBJ1-2; d_call: .; cdr3_aa: CASSPQGRYGYTF; cdr3_nt: TGTGCCAGCAGTCCCCAGGGGCGCTATGGCTACACCTTC
v_call: TRBV4-3; clone_size: .; j_call: TRBJ2-1; d_call: .; cdr3_aa: CASSQARASVYNEQFF; cdr3_nt: TGCGCCAGCAGCCAAGCCCGGGCTAGCGTTTACAATGAGCAGTTCTTC
v_call: TRBV4-3; clone_size: .; j_call: TRBJ1-1; d_call: .; cdr3_aa: CASSQGPGQLNTEAFF; cdr3_nt: TGCGCCAGCAGCCAAGGGCCTGGGCAGTTGAACACTGAAGCTTTCTTT
v_call: TRBV7-2; clone_size: .; j_call: TRBJ2-1; d_call: TRBD2; cdr3_aa: CASRGLADYNEQFF; cdr3_nt: TGTGCCAGCAGAGGACTAGCGGACTACAATGAGCAGTTCTTC
v_call: TRBV19; clone_size: few; j_call: TRBJ1-5; d_call: TRBD1; cdr3_aa: CASSIFPLTGGEDQPQHF; cdr3_nt: TGTGCCAGTAGTATATTCCCCCTGACAGGGGGCGAAGATCAGCCCCAGCATTTT
v_call: TRBV7-9; clone_size: few; j_call: TRBJ1-1; d_call: TRBD1; cdr3_aa: CASSLGQGTEAFF; cdr3_nt: TGTGCCAGCAGCCTGGGACAGGGCACTGAAGCTTTCTTT
v_call: TRBV27; clone_size: .; j_call: TRBJ1-5; d_call: TRBD1; cdr3_aa: CASSLVQGGQPQHF; cdr3_nt: TGTGCCAGCAGTTTAGTACAGGGGGGTCAGCCCCAGCATTTT
v_call: TRBV29-1; clone_size: .; j_call: TRBJ2-7; d_call: .; cdr3_aa: CSVGELGEQYF; cdr3_nt: TGCAGCGTTGGGGAATTGGGCGAGCAGTACTTC
v_call: TRBV18; clone_size: .; j_call: TRBJ2-3; d_call: TRBD2; cdr3_aa: CASSASGTADTQYF; cdr3_nt: TGTGCCAGCTCGGCTAGCGGGACCGCAGATACGCAGTATTTT
v_call: TRBV12-3/TRBV12-4; clone_size: .; j_call: TRBJ2-5; d_call: TRBD1; cdr3_aa: CASSPQGTAYQETQYF; cdr3_nt: TGTGCCAGCAGTCCACAGGGGACAGCGTACCAAGAGACCCAGTACTTC
v_call: TRBV12-3/TRBV12-4; clone_size: few; j_call: TRBJ1-2; d_call: .; cdr3_aa: CASSPGDGERFDYGYTF; cdr3_nt: TGTGCCAGCAGTCCGGGGGACGGTGAAAGGTTTGACTATGGCTACACCTTC
v_call: TRBV20-1; clone_size: few; j_call: TRBJ1-2; d_call: TRBD1; cdr3_aa: CSASKGQGNGYTF; cdr3_nt: TGCAGTGCTAGTAAGGGACAGGGAAATGGCTACACCTTC
v_call: TRBV25-1; clone_size: .; j_call: TRBJ1-2; d_call: TRBD1; cdr3_aa: CASSRGTGRDYGYTF; cdr3_nt: TGTGCCAGCAGCCGGGGGACAGGGAGGGACTATGGCTACACCTTC
v_call: TRBV28; clone_size: .; j_call: TRBJ1-1; d_call: TRBD1; cdr3_aa: CASTTGTVNTEAFF; cdr3_nt: TGTGCCAGCACCACCGGGACAGTGAACACTGAAGCTTTCTTT